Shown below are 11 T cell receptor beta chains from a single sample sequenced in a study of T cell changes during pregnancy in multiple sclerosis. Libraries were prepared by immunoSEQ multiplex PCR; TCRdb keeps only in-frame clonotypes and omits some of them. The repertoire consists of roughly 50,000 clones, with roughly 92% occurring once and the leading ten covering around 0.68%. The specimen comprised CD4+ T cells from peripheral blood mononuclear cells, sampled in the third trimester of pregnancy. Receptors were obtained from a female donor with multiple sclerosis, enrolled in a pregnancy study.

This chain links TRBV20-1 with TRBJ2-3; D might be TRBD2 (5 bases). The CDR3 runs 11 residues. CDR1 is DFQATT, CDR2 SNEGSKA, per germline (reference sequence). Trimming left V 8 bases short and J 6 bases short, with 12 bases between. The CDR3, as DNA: TGCAGTTCGGCGGGCCAGGATACGCAGTATTTT. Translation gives CSSAGQDTQYF.

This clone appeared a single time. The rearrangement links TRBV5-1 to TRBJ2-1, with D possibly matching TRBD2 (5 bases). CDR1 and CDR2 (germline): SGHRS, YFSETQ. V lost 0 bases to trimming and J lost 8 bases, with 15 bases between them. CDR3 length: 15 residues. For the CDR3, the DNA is TGCGCCAGCAGCTTGGTTCGCGGAGGATGGGATGAGCAGTTCTTC. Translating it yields CASSLVRGGWDEQFF.

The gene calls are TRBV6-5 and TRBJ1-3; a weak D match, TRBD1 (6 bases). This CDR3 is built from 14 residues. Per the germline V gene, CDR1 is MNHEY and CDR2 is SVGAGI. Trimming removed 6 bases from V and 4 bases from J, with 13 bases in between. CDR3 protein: CASRPTGIGNTIYF. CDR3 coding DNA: TGTGCCAGCAGACCTACAGGGATCGGAAACACCATATATTTT.

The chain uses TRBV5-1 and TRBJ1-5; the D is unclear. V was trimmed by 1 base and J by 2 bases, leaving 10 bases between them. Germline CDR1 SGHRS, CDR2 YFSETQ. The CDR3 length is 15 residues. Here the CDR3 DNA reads TGCGCCAGCAGCTTGACGGCAGGTGGCAATCAGCCCCAGCATTTT. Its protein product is CASSLTAGGNQPQHF. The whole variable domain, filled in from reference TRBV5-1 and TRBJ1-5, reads KAGVTQTPRYLIKTRGQQVTLSCSPISGHRSVSWYQQTPGQGLQFLFEYFSETQRNKGNFPGRFSGRQFSNSRSEMNVSTLELGDSALYLCASSLTAGGNQPQHFGDGTRLSIL.

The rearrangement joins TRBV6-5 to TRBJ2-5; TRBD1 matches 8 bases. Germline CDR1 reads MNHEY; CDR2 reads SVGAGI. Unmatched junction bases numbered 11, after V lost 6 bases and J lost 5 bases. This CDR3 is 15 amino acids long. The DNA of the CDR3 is TGTGCCAGCAGCTCCGGGACAGGTTCCGGCGAGACCCAGTACTTC. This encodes CASSSGTGSGETQYF.

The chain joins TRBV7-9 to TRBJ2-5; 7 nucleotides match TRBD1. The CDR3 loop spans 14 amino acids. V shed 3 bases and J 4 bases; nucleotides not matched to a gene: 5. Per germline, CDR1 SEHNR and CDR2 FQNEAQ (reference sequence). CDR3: CASSFPHRGETQYF. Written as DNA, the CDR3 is TGTGCCAGCAGCTTTCCCCACAGGGGAGAGACCCAGTACTTC.

CDR3 DNA sequence: TGTGCCAGCAAAGAGGGGGCCGGGGAGCTGTTTTTT. As protein: CASKEGAGELFF. The V call is TRBV2, the J call TRBJ2-2, with D possibly being TRBD1 (6 bases). The ends were cut back, 7 bases at V and 6 bases at J, with 9 bases in the middle. CDR3 length equals 12 residues. Germline CDR1 and CDR2: SNHLY and FYNNEI.

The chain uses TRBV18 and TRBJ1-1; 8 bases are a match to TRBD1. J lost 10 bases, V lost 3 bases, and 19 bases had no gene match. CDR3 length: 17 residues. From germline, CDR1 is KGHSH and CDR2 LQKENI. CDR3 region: CASSPFDRGISPGTAFF. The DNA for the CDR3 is TGTGCCAGCTCACCTTTCGACAGGGGTATTTCCCCGGGCACAGCTTTCTTT.

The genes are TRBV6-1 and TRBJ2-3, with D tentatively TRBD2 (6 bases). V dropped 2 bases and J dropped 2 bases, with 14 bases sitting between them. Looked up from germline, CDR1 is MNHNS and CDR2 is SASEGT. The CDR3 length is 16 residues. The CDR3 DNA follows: TGTGCCAGCAGTGAACACTGGGCGGGGAACACAGATACGCAGTATTTT. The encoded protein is CASSEHWAGNTDTQYF.

The DNA of the CDR3 is TGTGCCAGCAGATACACGGGAAGGACCGGGGAGCTGTTTTTT. Amino acids: CASRYTGRTGELFF. The chain has TRBV28 and TRBJ2-2, with D possibly TRBD2 on 5 matching bases. V shed 6 bases and J shed 5 bases, with 13 bases lying between them. Germline values: CDR1 MDHEN, CDR2 SYDVKM. CDR3 length equals 14 residues.

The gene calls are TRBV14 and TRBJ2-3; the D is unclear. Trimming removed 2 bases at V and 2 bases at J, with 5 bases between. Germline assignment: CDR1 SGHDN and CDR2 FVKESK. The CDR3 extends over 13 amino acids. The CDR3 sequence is CASSQFLTDTQYF. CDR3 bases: TGTGCCAGCAGCCAATTTCTCACAGATACGCAGTATTTT.